The 14 T cell receptor beta chains reported below all come from one sample, sequenced in a study of T cell responses to AZD1222 COVID-19 vaccine. TCRdb keeps only in-frame clones here, not all; method: immunoSEQ multiplex PCR. Among 90,000 to 95,000 clones listed, about 88% were seen once. This sample comprised peripheral blood, obtained on day 0 of AZD1222 vaccination. Receptor source: an adult in good health.

CDR3 loop: CASSRQLRSGNTIYF. Written as DNA, the CDR3 is TGTGCCAGCAGCAGACAACTAAGGTCTGGAAACACCATATATTTT. V usage is TRBV9 and J usage is TRBJ1-3; D gene uncertain. The germline CDR1 and CDR2 sequences are SGDLS and YYNGEE. CDR3 size: 15 residues. V was trimmed by 4 bases and J by 1 base, leaving 12 bases between them.

The chain combines TRBV5-6 with TRBJ2-7; TRBD2 agrees at 10 bases. The germline gives CDR1 SGHDT, CDR2 YYEEEE. This CDR3 spans 16 amino acids. V gave up 7 bases and J gave up 0 bases; unmatched junction bases: 10. CDR3 DNA: TGTGCCAGCGCGGAAGCGGGGGGGACCAGCTCCTACGAGCAGTACTTC. It is translated as CASAEAGGTSSYEQYF.

CDR3 residues: CASSLMARETQYF. CDR3 coding DNA: TGTGCCAGCAGCTTAATGGCCCGGGAGACCCAGTACTTC. The chain carries TRBV7-3 and TRBJ2-5; D unresolved. The CDR3 has 13 amino acids. The V gene's germline CDR1 is SGHTA and CDR2 FQGTGA. Trimming stripped 1 base from V and 5 bases from J, with 8 bases between.

The gene calls are TRBV5-6 and TRBJ1-5; possibly TRBD1 for D (6 bases). In germline, CDR1 is SGHDT, CDR2 YYEEEE. Deletions cut 4 bases from V and 3 bases from J, with 11 bases between. The CDR3 covers 14 residues. The CDR3 loop is CASSLGQFNQPQHF. Written as DNA, the CDR3 is TGTGCCAGCAGCCTGGGACAATTCAATCAGCCCCAGCATTTT.

V usage is TRBV18 and J usage is TRBJ2-3, with TRBD1 identical over 9 bases. CDR1 and CDR2 from the germline V gene are KGHSH and LQKENI. The CDR3 length is 15 residues. Trimming at V came to 3 bases and at J to 4 bases, leaving 5 bases not matched to a gene. CDR3 loop: CASSPPGQGPDTQYF. The CDR3 nucleotides read TGTGCCAGCTCACCCCCGGGACAGGGACCAGATACGCAGTATTTT.

The chain employs TRBV3-1 (or the pseudogene TRBV3-2) and TRBJ1-4; possibly TRBD1 for D (5 bases). This CDR3 is 15 amino acids long. Germline-derived CDR1 and CDR2 are LGHDT and YNNKEL (reference sequence). Trimming removed 3 bases from V and 4 bases from J, with 12 bases in between. The CDR3 region has the DNA TGTGCCAGCAGCCATGGCGACAGACGTAATGAAAAACTGTTTTTT. Its translation is CASSHGDRRNEKLFF.

The rearrangement links TRBV6-5 to TRBJ2-1; D is perhaps TRBD1 or TRBD2 (5 bases each). V was shortened by 4 bases and J by 9 bases, with 16 bases between the two germline ends. This CDR3 has 14 residues. Germline CDR1 and CDR2: MNHEY and SVGAGI. The CDR3 bases are TGTGCCAGCAGTTCCGGGGCCGATACGGGTGAGCAGTTCTTC. Its protein is CASSSGADTGEQFF.

The V and J genes are TRBV5-6 and TRBJ2-3; tentatively, D is TRBD1 (5 bases). V dropped 3 bases and J dropped 6 bases, with 20 bases sitting between them. This CDR3 is built from 16 residues. Germline assignment: CDR1 SGHDT and CDR2 YYEEEE. CDR3 in DNA: TGTGCCAGCAGCTCTAACTTGACAGCCCCGATGGATACGCAGTATTTT. It yields the protein CASSSNLTAPMDTQYF. Full variable domain (outside the CDR3, taken from reference TRBV5-6 and TRBJ2-3): DAGVTQSPTHLIKTRGQQVTLRCSPKSGHDTVSWYQQALGQGPQFIFQYYEEEERQRGNFPDRFSGHQFPNYSSELNVNALLLGDSALYLCASSSNLTAPMDTQYFGPGTRLTVL.

This clone is a singleton in its sample. The chain employs TRBV5-1 and TRBJ2-1, with 9 bases that match TRBD2. Per germline, CDR1 SGHRS and CDR2 YFSETQ. The CDR3 loop spans 16 amino acids. The V segment lost 0 bases and the J segment 4 bases; nucleotides outside the gene matches: 5. The CDR3 nucleotides read TGCGCCAGCAGCTTGGGGAACCTAGCGGGATACAATGAGCAGTTCTTC. Its protein is CASSLGNLAGYNEQFF.

As concerns this clone: The junction shows a germline mismatch at one end, possibly a read error. The chain uses TRBV28 and TRBJ2-6; D is unclear. The germline V gene encodes CDR1 MDHEN and CDR2 SYDVKM. CDR3 length: 15 amino acids. CDR3 in amino acids: CATSLQFSGANVLTF. The CDR3 nucleotides read TGTGCCACCAGTTTACAGTTCTCTGGGGCCAACGTCCTGACTTTC.

The V call is TRBV7-6, the J call TRBJ2-5, with D hard to call. The CDR3 contains 13 residues. Trimming pared 0 bases from V and 1 base from J, leaving 3 bases between. Germline V lookup: CDR1 SGHVS, CDR2 FNYEAQ. The CDR3 protein is CASSLAPQETQYF. The CDR3 DNA sequence: TGTGCCAGCAGCTTAGCTCCCCAAGAGACCCAGTACTTC.

The V gene is TRBV24-1, the J gene TRBJ1-2; unclear D gene. Germline V lookup: CDR1 KGHDR, CDR2 SFDVKD. V lost 3 bases to trimming and J lost 7 bases, with 8 bases between them. The CDR3 has 12 amino acids. The CDR3 sequence is CATSDGLGGYTF. CDR3 sequence (DNA): TGTGCCACCAGTGATGGCCTGGGTGGCTACACCTTC.

The chain links TRBV19 to TRBJ1-5; TRBD1 matches 9 bases. The CDR3 totals 14 residues. V lost 5 bases, J lost 3 bases, and 2 bases stayed unmatched. Germline V CDR1 and CDR2: LNHDA, SQIVND (reference sequence). CDR3 loop: CASSGTGFNQPQHF. CDR3 DNA: TGTGCCAGTAGTGGGACAGGGTTCAATCAGCCCCAGCATTTT.

The V gene is TRBV6-5, the J gene TRBJ2-1; TRBD2 matches at 8 bases. This CDR3 is built from 15 residues. Per the germline V gene, CDR1 is MNHEY and CDR2 is SVGAGI. The J segment lost 5 bases and the V segment lost 5 bases, leaving 8 bases of the junction unmatched. Here the CDR3 reads CASSTWGSGDNEQFF. The CDR3 bases are TGTGCCAGCAGTACGTGGGGTAGCGGGGACAATGAGCAGTTCTTC.